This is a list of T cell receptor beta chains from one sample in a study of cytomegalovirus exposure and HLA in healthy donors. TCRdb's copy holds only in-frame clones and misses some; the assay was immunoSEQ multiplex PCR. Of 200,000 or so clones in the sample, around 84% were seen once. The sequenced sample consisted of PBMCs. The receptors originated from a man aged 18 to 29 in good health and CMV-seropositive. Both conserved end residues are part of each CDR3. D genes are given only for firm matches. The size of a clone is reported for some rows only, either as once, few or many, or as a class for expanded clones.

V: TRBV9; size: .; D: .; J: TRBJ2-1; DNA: TGTGCCAGCAGCCCCGCAGGTCCGAGTGAGCAGTTCTTC; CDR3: CASSPAGPSEQFF
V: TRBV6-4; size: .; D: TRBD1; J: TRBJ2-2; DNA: TGTGCCAGCAGTCGAGGACAGGGCGGCACCGGGGAGCTGTTTTTT; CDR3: CASSRGQGGTGELFF
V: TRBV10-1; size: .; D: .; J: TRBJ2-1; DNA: TGCGCCAGCAGTGAGTCGAGGGAGTCCTACAATGAGCAGTTCTTC; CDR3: CASSESRESYNEQFF
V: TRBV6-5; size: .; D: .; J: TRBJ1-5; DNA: TGTGCCAGCAGCAAGAGACGGGAAAGGGATCAGCCCCAGCATTTT; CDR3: CASSKRRERDQPQHF
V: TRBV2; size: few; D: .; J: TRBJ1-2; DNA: TGTGCCAGCAATCAGCAGGTAGCTAACTATGGCTACACCTTC; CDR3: CASNQQVANYGYTF
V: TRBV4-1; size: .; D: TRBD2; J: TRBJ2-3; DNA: TGCGCCAGCAGCCAAGAGGGAGGGGCTTATGCTAGCACAGATACGCAGTATTTT; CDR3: CASSQEGGAYASTDTQYF
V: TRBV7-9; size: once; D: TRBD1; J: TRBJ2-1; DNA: TGTGCCAGCAGCCCCCGGACAGGGCCCCTTTACAATGAGCAGTTCTTC; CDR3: CASSPRTGPLYNEQFF
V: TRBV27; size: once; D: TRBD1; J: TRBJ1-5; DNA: TGTGCCAGCAGTCCAGGGACAGGGGTATCTTCGCCCCAGCATTTT; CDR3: CASSPGTGVSSPQHF
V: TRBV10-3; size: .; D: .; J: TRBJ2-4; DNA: TGTGCCACCGCCGCGGGATTGGTAGCGGATCTAGCCAAAAACATTCAGTACTTC; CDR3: CATAAGLVADLAKNIQYF
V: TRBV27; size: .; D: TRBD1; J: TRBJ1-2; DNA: TGTGCCAGCAGGTTGACAGGGGGCGCGAGCGGCTACACCTTC; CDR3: CASRLTGGASGYTF
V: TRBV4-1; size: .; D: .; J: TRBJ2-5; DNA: TGCGCCAGCAGCCAATCACAGGGTGGGTTGGAGACCCAGTACTTC; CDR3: CASSQSQGGLETQYF
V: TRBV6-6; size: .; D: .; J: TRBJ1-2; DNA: TGTGCCAGCAGTTCCTCGGAGAAATCAAACTATGGCTACACCTTC; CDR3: CASSSSEKSNYGYTF
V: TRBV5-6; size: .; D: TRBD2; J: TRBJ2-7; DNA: TGTGCCAGCAGATCTAGCGGGGGCCCCCCCTACGAGCAGTACTTC; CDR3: CASRSSGGPPYEQYF
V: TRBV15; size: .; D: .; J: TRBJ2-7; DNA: TGTGCCACCAGCAGAGTTTCGGGCGAGCAGTACTTC; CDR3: CATSRVSGEQYF
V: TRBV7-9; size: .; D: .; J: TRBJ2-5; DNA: TGTGCCAGCAGCTCCTCCTCTGACCAAGAGACCCAGTACTTC; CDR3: CASSSSSDQETQYF
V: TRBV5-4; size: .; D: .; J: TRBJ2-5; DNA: TGTGCCAGCAGCTTGGCCTTCGAGACCCAGTACTTC; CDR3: CASSLAFETQYF
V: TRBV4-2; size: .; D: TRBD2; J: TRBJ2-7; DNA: TGTGCCAGCAGCCAAGATCCGGGCGGGAGGACCTACGAGCAGTACTTC; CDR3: CASSQDPGGRTYEQYF
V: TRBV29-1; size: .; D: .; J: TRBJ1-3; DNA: TGCAGCGTCGAGACAGGTCTTCGAAACACCATATATTTT; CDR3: CSVETGLRNTIYF
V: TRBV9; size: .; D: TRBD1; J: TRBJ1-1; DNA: TGTGCCAGCAGCGTCAGAGAAATGGACAGGTCCTACACTGAAGCTTTCTTT; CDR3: CASSVREMDRSYTEAFF
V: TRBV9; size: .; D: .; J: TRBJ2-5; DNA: TGTGCCAGCAGCGTAAGGGGGTCTACGGAGACCCAGTACTTC; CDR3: CASSVRGSTETQYF
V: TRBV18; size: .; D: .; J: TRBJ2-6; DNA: TGTGCCAGCTCACTTAACCAGGGGCCTGGGGCCAACGTCCTGACTTTC; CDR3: CASSLNQGPGANVLTF
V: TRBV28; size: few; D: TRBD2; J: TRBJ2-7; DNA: TGTGCCAGCTATCCCGGGGGGGGGAGGCTCTACGAGCAGTACTTC; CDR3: CASYPGGGRLYEQYF
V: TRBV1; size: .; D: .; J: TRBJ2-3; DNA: TGCACCAGCAGCCAACCCCTTGGCGGGAGAGGGCCAGATACGCAGTATTTT; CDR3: CTSSQPLGGRGPDTQYF
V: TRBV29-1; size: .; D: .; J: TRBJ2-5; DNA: TGCAGCGTTTATAGGACAGACCTGGGTGGAGAGACCCAGTACTTC; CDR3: CSVYRTDLGGETQYF
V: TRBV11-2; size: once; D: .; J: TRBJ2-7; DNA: TGTGCCAGCAGCTTAGGTGGAAGAGTAGAGCGGTACTTC; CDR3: CASSLGGRVERYF
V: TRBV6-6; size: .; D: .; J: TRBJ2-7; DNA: TGTGCCAGCAGTTACCGCTTCGTAGACGAGCAGTACTTC; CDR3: CASSYRFVDEQYF
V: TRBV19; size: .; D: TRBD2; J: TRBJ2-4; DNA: TGTGCCAGTAGTACAGGGACTAGCGGGAGTACGAAGTACTTC; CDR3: CASSTGTSGSTKYF
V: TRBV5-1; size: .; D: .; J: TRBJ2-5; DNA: TGCGCCAGCAGCTATAGTCGGGAGACCCAGTACTTC; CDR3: CASSYSRETQYF
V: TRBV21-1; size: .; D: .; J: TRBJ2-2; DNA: TGTGCCAGCAGCGAGAACGACTCGGACACCGGGGAGCTGTTTTTT; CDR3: CASSENDSDTGELFF
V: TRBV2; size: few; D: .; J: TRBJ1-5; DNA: TGTGCCAGCAGTGGGTTCGGAGGGAGTGGACAGCCCCAGCATTTT; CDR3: CASSGFGGSGQPQHF
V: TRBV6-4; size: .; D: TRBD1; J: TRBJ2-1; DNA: TGTGCCAGCAGTGTGGGCAGGACAGGGGTCTTCAATGAGCAGTTCTTC; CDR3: CASSVGRTGVFNEQFF
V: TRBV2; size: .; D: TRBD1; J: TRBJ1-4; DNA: TGTGCCAGCAGTGAGACGCGGACAGGTGAAAAACTGTTTTTT; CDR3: CASSETRTGEKLFF